Following are 2 T cell receptor beta chains from one sample sequenced in a study of T cells in Graves' hyperthyroidism and ophthalmopathy. TCR beta CDR3 sequences were amplified from RNA transcripts. HTBI primers were used for first-round RT-PCR of the TCR CDR3. TCRdb itself ran the multiplex PCR reads through MiXCR, one entry per CDR3 protein. The profile covers roughly 420,000 distinct CDR3 sequences, with around 13% appearing a single time and 5% to 6% taken by the ten largest. The sequencing input was blood. The receptors come from a young woman with Graves' hyperthyroidism.

This clonotype was counted only a few times. V gene TRBV25-1 combines with J gene TRBJ2-1; 11 nucleotides agree with TRBD2. This CDR3 region has 15 residues. Unmatched junction bases numbered 4, after V lost 4 bases and J lost 5 bases. In germline, CDR1 is MGHDK, CDR2 SYGVNS. The chain's CDR3 is CASSGGLAEHNEQFF. CDR3 DNA: TGTGCCAGCAGTGGGGGACTAGCGGAACACAATGAGCAGTTCTTC.

This clonotype was detected ten times or more. V usage is TRBV13 and J usage is TRBJ1-4; 9 bases agree with TRBD1. In germline, CDR1 is PRHDT, CDR2 FYEKMQ (reference sequence). V lost 3 bases and J lost 8; bases outside the gene matches: 4. The CDR3 contains 14 residues. CDR3 in amino acids: CASSLRQGDEKLFF. The DNA of the CDR3 is TGTGCCAGCAGCTTGCGACAGGGGGACGAAAAACTGTTTTTT.